The 26 T cell receptor beta chains below come from one sample, sequenced in a study of blood T cell repertoires in COVID-19 (dated by TCRdb to 2019 to 2021). The library was obtained by the immunoSEQ multiplex PCR assay. TCRdb holds this immuneACCESS table with in-frame rearrangements only. Some clones are missing; in checked studies, unresolved V genes explain under half, and the rest has no known cause. In all, the sample holds 160,000 or so clones, and more than 65% of those were seen once. The ten largest clones take up approximately 9.7% of the sample. Sequencing was done on a sample of peripheral blood. These receptors all stem from a woman aged 50 to 65 with acute or convalescent COVID-19.

The rearrangement uses TRBV6-1 and TRBJ1-1, with a possible D match to TRBD1 (5 bases). Trimming took off 2 bases at V and 5 bases at J, with 12 bases between the two ends. The CDR3 runs to 14 residues. Germline V CDR1 and CDR2: MNHNS, SASEGT. This CDR3 reads CASSEYRGETEAFF. CDR3 nucleotide sequence: TGTGCCAGCAGTGAATATCGGGGGGAGACTGAAGCTTTCTTT.

The gene calls are TRBV6-2 or TRBV6-3 and TRBJ2-3; 7 bases fit TRBD1. This CDR3 has 18 residues. Germline V gene sequence: CDR1 MNHEY, CDR2 SVGEGT. With V trimmed by 1 base and J by 0 bases, 10 bases remained unmatched. The CDR3 is CASSYFIPLGQSTDTQYF. For the CDR3, the DNA is TGTGCCAGCAGTTACTTTATCCCACTGGGACAGAGCACAGATACGCAGTATTTT.

The chain couples TRBV6-2 or TRBV6-3 to TRBJ2-2; possible D gene TRBD1, 5 bases. This CDR3 is 18 amino acids long. Trimming pared 3 bases from V and 4 bases from J, leaving 21 bases between. Germline loops: CDR1 MNHEY, CDR2 SVGEGT. The CDR3 sequence: CASSYRQGSRRPTGELFF. The CDR3 nucleotides read TGTGCCAGCAGTTATAGGCAGGGTTCAAGAAGACCCACCGGGGAGCTGTTTTTT.

The chain has TRBV9 and TRBJ2-2; D unresolved. V dropped 4 bases and J dropped 5 bases, with 9 bases sitting between them. The CDR3 loop spans 13 amino acids. Germline CDR1 is SGDLS and CDR2 is YYNGEE. CDR3 sequence: CASSPRSTGELFF. The CDR3 DNA reads TGTGCCAGCAGCCCGAGGTCGACCGGGGAGCTGTTTTTT.

The chain uses TRBV6-2 or TRBV6-3 and TRBJ1-5; possible D gene TRBD1, 5 bases. The CDR3 is made up of 14 amino acids. Per the germline V gene, CDR1 is MNHEY and CDR2 is SVGEGT. V gave up 5 bases and J gave up 4 bases, with 12 bases separating them. CDR3 sequence: CASSLLQGNQPQHF. CDR3 coding DNA: TGTGCCAGCAGTCTGCTCCAGGGTAATCAGCCCCAGCATTTT.

The sample holds one count of this clone. V gene TRBV12-5 combines with J gene TRBJ1-2; D is unresolved. Deletions cut 5 bases from V and 8 bases from J, with 15 bases between. The V gene's germline CDR1 is LGHNT and CDR2 FRNRAP. This CDR3 has 13 residues. The CDR3 nucleotides are TGTGCTAGTGGTCCTCCGGCGGAGTGGGGCTACACCTTC. It encodes CASGPPAEWGYTF.

The chain employs TRBV2 and TRBJ2-4; 8 bases are shared with TRBD1. The germline V gene encodes CDR1 SNHLY and CDR2 FYNNEI. The CDR3 has 16 residues. After removal of 8 bases from V and 1 base from J, the junction contained 10 bases not matched to a gene. For the CDR3, the DNA is TGTGCCAGCGCACCGGACAGGGCGGGGGCCAAAAACATTCAGTACTTC. Its protein product is CASAPDRAGAKNIQYF. Filled out from reference TRBV2 and TRBJ2-4, the complete variable domain reads EPEVTQTPSHQVTQMGQEVILRCVPISNHLYFYWYRQILGQKVEFLVSFYNNEISEKSEIFDDQFSVERPDGSNFTLKIRSTKLEDSAMYFCASAPDRAGAKNIQYFGAGTRLSVL.

This chain connects TRBV3-1 (or the pseudogene TRBV3-2) to TRBJ2-7; 10 nucleotides agree with TRBD2. Germline loops: CDR1 LGHDT, CDR2 YNNKEL (reference sequence). Trimming took 4 bases from V and 4 from J; bases not matched to a gene: 4. The CDR3 totals 14 residues. The CDR3 loop reads CASSRGLAPYEQYF. The CDR3 bases are TGTGCCAGCAGCCGGGGACTAGCGCCTTACGAGCAGTACTTC.

This chain uses TRBV11-3 with TRBJ2-2; TRBD1 might be the D (6 bases). Per germline, CDR1 SGHNT and CDR2 YENEEA. CDR3 length equals 13 residues. The V gene lost 5 bases and the J gene lost 5 bases, with 9 bases spanning the gap. CDR3 nucleotides: TGTGCCAGCAGCACCAGGGGTACCGGGGAGCTGTTTTTT. This gives the protein CASSTRGTGELFF.

The chain is built from TRBV4-3 and TRBJ1-6; unclear D gene. Trimming left V 1 base short and J 0 bases short, with 16 bases between. The CDR3 loop spans 19 amino acids. Germline loops: CDR1 LGHNA, CDR2 YSLEER. CDR3 protein: CASSQGGPRRYSYNSPLHF. The CDR3 DNA follows: TGCGCCAGCAGCCAAGGAGGGCCCCGACGATACTCCTATAATTCACCCCTCCACTTT.

This chain uses TRBV19 with TRBJ2-1; 7 bases align to TRBD2. J lost 8 bases, V lost 3 bases, and 7 bases had no gene match. The germline V gene encodes CDR1 LNHDA and CDR2 SQIVND (reference sequence). The CDR3 runs to 14 residues. For the CDR3, the DNA is TGTGCCAGTAGTATTGCGGGAGCTGGGGATGAGCAGTTCTTC. It codes for CASSIAGAGDEQFF.

The rearrangement links TRBV5-5 to TRBJ2-7; a weak D match, TRBD2 (5 bases). The CDR3 spans 14 residues. From germline, CDR1 is SGHKS and CDR2 YYEKEE (reference sequence). Trimming removed 0 bases at V and 3 bases at J, with 10 bases between. The CDR3 nucleotides are TGTGCCAGCAGCTTGGGACACGGGGTCTACGAGCAGTACTTC. Its protein is CASSLGHGVYEQYF.

This sequence joins TRBV10-3 and TRBJ1-3; D possibly corresponds to TRBD1 (6 bases). Looked up from germline, CDR1 is ENHRY and CDR2 is SYGVKD. Trimming left V 9 bases short and J 2 bases short, with 11 bases between. The CDR3 is made up of 13 amino acids. The CDR3 coding sequence is TGTGCCATGAAGGGGGTGACTGGAAACACCATATATTTT. Encoded protein: CAMKGVTGNTIYF.

The genes are TRBV6-5 and TRBJ2-3; TRBD2 matches at 8 bases. Trimming at V came to 6 bases and at J to 5 bases, leaving 4 bases not matched to a gene. The germline V gene has CDR1 MNHEY and CDR2 SVGAGI. CDR3 size: 13 residues. DNA of the CDR3: TGTGCCAGCAGGGGACTAGTAGGAGATACGCAGTATTTT. It is translated as CASRGLVGDTQYF.

This chain links TRBV5-4 with TRBJ1-1, with a weak D call TRBD1 (5 bases). V was trimmed by 3 bases and J by 0 bases, leaving 24 bases between them. Germline V gene lookup returns CDR1 SGHNT and CDR2 YYREEE (reference sequence). This CDR3 has 19 amino acids. The CDR3 coding sequence is TGTGCCAGCAGCTGGGGGGGAACCGGGACGGCAGGCATGAACACTGAAGCTTTCTTT. It yields the protein CASSWGGTGTAGMNTEAFF. The full variable domain, in which reference TRBV5-4 and TRBJ1-1 provide the parts outside the CDR3, is ETGVTQSPTHLIKTRGQQVTLRCSSQSGHNTVSWYQQALGQGPQFIFQYYREEENGRGNFPPRFSGLQFPNYSSELNVNALELDDSALYLCASSWGGTGTAGMNTEAFFGQGTRLTVV.

V gene TRBV27 combines with J gene TRBJ2-2; no definite D call. Per germline, CDR1 MNHEY and CDR2 SMNVEV (reference sequence). The CDR3 spans 14 residues. The V gene lost 3 bases and the J gene lost 4 bases, with 9 bases spanning the gap. CDR3 sequence: CASSFLSGTGELFF. In DNA, the CDR3 is TGTGCCAGCAGTTTTCTGTCGGGCACCGGGGAGCTGTTTTTT.

The chain joins TRBV11-2 to TRBJ2-7; TRBD2 aligns across 9 bases. The CDR3 runs to 15 residues. V lost 1 base to trimming and J lost 3 bases; unmatched junction nucleotides: 4. The germline V gene has CDR1 SGHAT and CDR2 FQNNGV. CDR3 coding DNA: TGTGCCAGCAGCTTAGGGGGAGCGGGGGGCTACGAGCAGTACTTC. Its translation is CASSLGGAGGYEQYF.

The gene calls are TRBV2 and TRBJ2-7, with TRBD1 as a possible D gene (6 bases). Germline V gene lookup returns CDR1 SNHLY and CDR2 FYNNEI. The CDR3 runs 14 residues. V was clipped by 5 bases and J by 5 bases, with 16 bases between them. The CDR3 region is CASSPTRTGNEQYF. The DNA of the CDR3 is TGTGCCAGCAGTCCGACCAGAACAGGGAACGAGCAGTACTTC.

V is TRBV6-5 and J is TRBJ1-3; 8 bases match TRBD1. The CDR3 is 15 amino acids. With 0 bases clipped from V and 4 bases from J, the junction kept 2 bases outside the gene matches. Germline V CDR1 and CDR2: MNHEY, SVGAGI. CDR3: CASSYSRGPGNTIYF. The CDR3 DNA reads TGTGCCAGCAGTTACTCCAGGGGGCCCGGAAACACCATATATTTT.

The chain uses TRBV7-9 and TRBJ1-2; D is unclear. The CDR3 runs 12 residues. CDR1 is SEHNR, CDR2 FQNEAQ, per germline (reference sequence). Trimming cost V 5 bases and J 0 bases, with 4 bases left between them. DNA for the CDR3: TGTGCCAGCAGCACTCCTAACTATGGCTACACCTTC. Translation gives CASSTPNYGYTF.

Written as DNA, the CDR3 is TGTGCCAGCAGTTTCAGGAGCGGGGGGGTTCAGCCCCAGCATTTT. The encoded protein is CASSFRSGGVQPQHF. This sequence joins TRBV28 and TRBJ1-5; tentatively, D is TRBD1 (5 bases). V was trimmed by 3 bases and J by 6 bases, leaving 15 bases between them. Germline CDR1 and CDR2: MDHEN and SYDVKM. This CDR3 has 15 residues.

The chain links TRBV7-9 to TRBJ2-3, with a tentative D call TRBD1 (5 bases). Per the germline V gene, CDR1 is SEHNR and CDR2 is FQNEAQ (reference sequence). The CDR3 is 16 residues long. Trimming pared 5 bases from V and 1 base from J, leaving 16 bases between. The CDR3 coding sequence is TGTGCCAGCAGCCCCGGAAGGACAATTGGCACAGATACGCAGTATTTT. Translating it yields CASSPGRTIGTDTQYF.

The CDR3 DNA reads TGCGCCAGCAGCCAACTGACGGGGTCTCTGGATTCACCCCTCCACTTT. As protein: CASSQLTGSLDSPLHF. The gene calls are TRBV5-1 and TRBJ1-6; D is ambiguous. The CDR3 spans 16 residues. The V and J ends lost 4 bases and 8 bases respectively, with 19 bases between them. Germline V gives CDR1 SGHRS, CDR2 YFSETQ.

The chain carries TRBV7-9 and TRBJ2-5, with D unresolved. Deletions cut 3 bases from V and 5 bases from J, with 4 bases between. Germline CDR1 SEHNR, CDR2 FQNEAQ (reference sequence). This CDR3 is built from 11 residues. CDR3 sequence: CASSFPETQYF. In nucleotides, the CDR3 is TGTGCCAGCAGCTTCCCGGAGACCCAGTACTTC.

The chain carries TRBV18 and TRBJ2-1; 7 bases agree with TRBD1. V shed 6 bases, J shed 4 bases, and the junction held 6 bases outside the gene matches. Per the germline V gene, CDR1 is KGHSH and CDR2 is LQKENI. The CDR3 contains 14 residues. CDR3 bases: TGTGCCAGCTCGAGGGACAGACAGTACAATGAGCAGTTCTTC. This encodes CASSRDRQYNEQFF.

Note on this clone: At one end the junction does not follow the germline gene, possibly because of a read error. This chain connects TRBV5-6 to TRBJ2-4; possible D gene TRBD1, 6 bases. The CDR3 is 13 residues long. CDR1 is SGHDT and CDR2 is YYEEEE in the germline V gene. Here the CDR3 DNA reads TGTGCCAGCAGCTTGGTGGGACAACTTAATCTTGTTTTC. Its protein product is CASSLVGQLNLVF.